This T cell receptor (beta chain) was profiled in a study of blood T cell repertoires in COVID-19. About the study: The study drew acute and convalescent COVID-19 samples from the United States, Italy and Spain.

Germline assignment: CDR1 WNHNN and CDR2 SYGVQD (reference sequence). With 6 bases clipped from V and 8 bases from J, the junction kept 22 bases outside the gene matches. The CDR3 contains 19 residues. Profiled with immunoSEQ multiplex PCR; TCRdb holds only in-frame clones, not every one. The data hold under 200,000 clones, with approximately 86% observed a single time. The Seattle site enrolled patients during active infection and followed them longitudinally. Source material: peripheral blood. This receptor was taken from a man aged 60 to 69 with COVID-19, enrolled during active disease. The V gene is TRBV10-1, the J gene TRBJ2-1; the match to TRBD2 covers 10 bases. The chain's CDR3 is CASSYDPLGQREGLDEQFF. The DNA of the CDR3 is TGCGCCAGCAGCTATGACCCCCTAGGGCAGCGGGAGGGCCTTGATGAGCAGTTCTTC.